This TCR beta chain emerged from a study of beta chain features in type 1 diabetes (dated by TCRdb to the late 2010s). Study-wide context: Patients and healthy donors did not differ in mean age, gender distribution, total cell number or subset yield. A total of roughly 99 million sorted cells were examined across all samples, and the number of cells per subset was strongly correlated with RNA yield. In the study, TCRB repertoires of sorted circulating CD4+ T cell subsets from recently diagnosed type 1 diabetes patients were compared with those of matched healthy donors. Regulatory and stem cell-like memory subsets were isolated from only 8 patients and 8 healthy donors, whereas naive and central memory subsets came from all 30 or so donors.

All of the isolated RNA was reverse transcribed with the High Capacity cDNA Reverse Transcription Kit, so expressed TCRB transcripts were sequenced. Naive, central memory and regulatory T cell samples underwent deep immunoSEQ sequencing, averaging around 3.7 million total reads per sample. Sorted cells were lysed in RLT buffer and RNA was extracted with DNase-treated RNeasy Micro or Mini kits, depending on cell number. Each cell subset was processed on its own to prevent cross-contamination, while patient and healthy donor samples were processed together. The immunoSEQ multiplex PCR was used to amplify TCRB sequences from cDNA, yielding 87-bp fragments that span the CDR3 region. Sequencing of the amplicons was performed on the Illumina HiSeq platform. As for the authors' bioinformatics: PCR bias was corrected computationally using synthetic template baselines, and reads within Hamming distance 2 were collapsed, with unmergeable singletons discarded. Reads were aligned against IMGT so that V, D and J genes, CDR3 length and insertions or deletions at six rearrangement sites could be assigned. Within each subset, clonotype counts were normalized to sorted cell number, after which true diversity and Gini coefficients were computed with the tcR R package. The overlap coefficient, calculated on TCRB nucleotide sequences, was used to measure repertoire sharing. Out-of-frame TCRB sequences from naive cells were analyzed as a proxy for the pre-selection repertoire. TCRdb carries this immuneACCESS record with in-frame sequences only. Its versions omit some clonotypes, under half of them owing to an unresolved V gene in the studies checked, with the rest unexplained. The DNA gave D and trimming, while V, J and clone size come from that table. The sample table shows 500,000 to 800,000 clones, and around 11% are seen once. Approximately 0.11% of the sample is taken by the ten largest.

The germline V and J ends show losses of 5 bases and 5 bases respectively, and no gene match explains 10 bases of the junction. CDR1 and CDR2 were assigned from the germline V gene as MDHEN and SYDVKM. The CDR3 goes from the cysteine to the phenylalanine over 15 residues. Only the CDR3 DNA is retained, 45 bases long and in frame from the first base. As concerns this clone: Its antigen target is currently unknown. Base qualities are missing; no much larger clone stands one base away.

Study-level results and caveats: Naive, central memory and regulatory TCRB repertoires appeared to be more alike among patients than among healthy donors. Only small numbers of individuals were included in the HLA sub-analyses, which left unresolved whether HLA type had any influence on TCRB rearrangement. Patients with type 1 diabetes made fewer insertions and deleted more nucleotides at VDJ recombination sites, implying thymic rearrangement abnormalities. Type 1 diabetes patients showed a moderate but significant shortening of TCRB CDR3 length in all four CD4+ subsets. Because cDNA was sequenced instead of genomic DNA, highly expressing activated cells could be over-represented, though the groups showed no difference in activation or CD3 levels. Shorter templates might be favored by PCR, yet because patient and control samples were amplified and corrected together, any such skew would affect both groups equally.

Each donor gave one peripheral blood draw, approximately 120 mL on average, collected into heparinised tubes. Naive, central memory, regulatory and stem cell-like memory CD4+ T cells were sorted on a BD FACSAria II using a panel including CD45RO, CCR7, CD25, CD127, CD95 and CD27. Purity was above 95% for every sorted population. PBMCs were isolated right away by Lymphoprep density gradient centrifugation and were stained directly, without culture. So that batch effects would be minimized, each experiment stained and sorted samples in pairs, pairing one healthy donor with one patient. The sequence links TRBV28 to TRBJ2-7; 9 bases in between match TRBD1. This clonotype was obtained from a man aged 30 to 45 with type 1 diabetes. The sequenced sample was naive CD4+ T cells from blood. The cell subset or site label for this specimen denotes: true naive CD4+ T cells. The sequence in DNA is TGTGCCAGCAGTCCCCCAGGGACAGGGCGCCACGAGCAGTACTTC. It translates to CASSPPGTGRHEQYF.